The source of this T cell receptor (beta chain) is a study of Ad26.COV2.S vaccination and SARS-CoV-2 variants. Libraries were prepared by immunoSEQ multiplex PCR; TCRdb keeps only in-frame clonotypes and omits some of them. The repertoire holds about 380,000 clones, with about 83% as singletons. The germline V gene encodes CDR1 MRHNA and CDR2 SNTAGT. CDR3 length: 14 residues. The J segment lost 8 bases and the V segment lost 5 bases, leaving 8 bases of the junction unmatched. Sample treatment: roughly 19 received Ad26.COV2.S at low or high dose, single or two shots; about 5 received placebo; per-sample allocation not given. Specimens were obtained on day 63 following the first vaccine or placebo injection.

The sequencing here drew on peripheral blood, taken in a trial of Ad26.COV2.S vaccine versus placebo. The TCR originated in a person aged 18 to 59 who received the Ad26.COV2.S COVID-19 vaccine or a placebo. The chain links TRBV6-4 to TRBJ2-1, with 8 positions matching TRBD1. This CDR3 reads CASSPRTGRHEQFF. CDR3 in DNA: TGTGCCAGCAGTCCCCGGACAGGGCGGCATGAGCAGTTCTTC.